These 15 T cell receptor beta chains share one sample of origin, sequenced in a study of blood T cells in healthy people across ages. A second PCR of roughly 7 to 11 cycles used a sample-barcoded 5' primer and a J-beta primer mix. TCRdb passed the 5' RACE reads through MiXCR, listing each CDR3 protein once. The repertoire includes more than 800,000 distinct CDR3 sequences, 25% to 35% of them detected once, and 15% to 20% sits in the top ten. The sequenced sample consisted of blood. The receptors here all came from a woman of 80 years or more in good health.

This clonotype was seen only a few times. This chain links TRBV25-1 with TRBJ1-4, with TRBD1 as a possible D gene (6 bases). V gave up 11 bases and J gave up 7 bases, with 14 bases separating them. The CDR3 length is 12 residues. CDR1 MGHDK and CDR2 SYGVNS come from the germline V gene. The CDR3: CASRGEGEKLFF. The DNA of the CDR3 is TGTGCCTCCAGGGGTGAGGGTGAAAAACTGTTTTTT.

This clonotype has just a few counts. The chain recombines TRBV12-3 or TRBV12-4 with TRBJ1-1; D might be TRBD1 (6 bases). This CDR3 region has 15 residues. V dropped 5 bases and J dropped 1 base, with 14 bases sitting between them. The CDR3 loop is CASSPWTAPNTEAFF. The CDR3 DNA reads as TGTGCCAGCAGTCCGTGGACAGCACCGAACACTGAAGCTTTCTTT.

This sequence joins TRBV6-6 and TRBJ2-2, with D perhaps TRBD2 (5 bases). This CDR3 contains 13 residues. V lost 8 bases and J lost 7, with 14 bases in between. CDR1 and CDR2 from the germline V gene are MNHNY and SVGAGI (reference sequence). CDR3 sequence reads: CASWTGWRGELFF. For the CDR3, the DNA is TGTGCCAGCTGGACTGGTTGGCGCGGGGAGCTGTTTTTT.

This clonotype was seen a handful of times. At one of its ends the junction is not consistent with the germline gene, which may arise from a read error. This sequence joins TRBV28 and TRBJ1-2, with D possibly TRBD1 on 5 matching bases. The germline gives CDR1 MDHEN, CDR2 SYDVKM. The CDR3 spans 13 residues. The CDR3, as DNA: TGTGCCAGCAGCCATGGCCAGGGAAATGGCTGCACCTTC. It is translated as CASSHGQGNGCTF.

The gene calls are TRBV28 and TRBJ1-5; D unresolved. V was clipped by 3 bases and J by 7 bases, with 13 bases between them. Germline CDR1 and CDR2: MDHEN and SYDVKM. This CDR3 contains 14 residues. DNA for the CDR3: TGTGCCAGCAGTTTTAGTACAGCTTCCCAGCCCCAGCATTTT. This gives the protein CASSFSTASQPQHF.

This CDR3 reads CASRVQVVFHYTF. CDR3 DNA: TGTGCCAGCAGAGTACAGGTGGTGTTTCATTACACCTTC. The genes are TRBV2 and TRBJ1-2; D may be TRBD1 (5 bases). This CDR3 spans 13 amino acids. Per the germline V gene, CDR1 is SNHLY and CDR2 is FYNNEI. With 6 bases removed from V and 11 bases from J, the gap between germline ends came to 19 bases.

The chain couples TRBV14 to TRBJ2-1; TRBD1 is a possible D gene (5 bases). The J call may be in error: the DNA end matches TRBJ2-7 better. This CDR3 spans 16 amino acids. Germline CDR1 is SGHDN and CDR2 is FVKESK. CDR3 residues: CASSRETGSSYNEQYF. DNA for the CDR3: TGTGCCAGCAGCCGAGAAACAGGTAGCTCCTACAATGAGCAGTACTTC.

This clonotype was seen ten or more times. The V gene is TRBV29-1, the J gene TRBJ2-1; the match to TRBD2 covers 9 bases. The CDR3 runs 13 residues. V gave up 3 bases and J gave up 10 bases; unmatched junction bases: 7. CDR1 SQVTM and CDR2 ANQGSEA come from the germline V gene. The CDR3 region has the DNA TGCAGCGTTGATAGCGGGGGAAGGAAAGAGCAGTTCTTC. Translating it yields CSVDSGGRKEQFF.

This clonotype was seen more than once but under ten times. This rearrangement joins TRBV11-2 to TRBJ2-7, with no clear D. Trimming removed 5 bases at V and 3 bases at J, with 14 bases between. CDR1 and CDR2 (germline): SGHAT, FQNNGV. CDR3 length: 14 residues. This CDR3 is CASSVVSRFYEQYF. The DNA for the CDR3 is TGTGCCAGCAGCGTGGTGTCCCGGTTCTACGAGCAGTACTTC.

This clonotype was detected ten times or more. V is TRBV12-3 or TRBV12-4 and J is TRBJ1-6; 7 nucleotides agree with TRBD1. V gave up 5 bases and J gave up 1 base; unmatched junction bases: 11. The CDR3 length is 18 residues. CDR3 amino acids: CASSPGNRGESYNSPLHF. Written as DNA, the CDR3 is TGTGCCAGCAGTCCTGGGAACAGGGGAGAGTCCTATAATTCACCCCTCCACTTT.

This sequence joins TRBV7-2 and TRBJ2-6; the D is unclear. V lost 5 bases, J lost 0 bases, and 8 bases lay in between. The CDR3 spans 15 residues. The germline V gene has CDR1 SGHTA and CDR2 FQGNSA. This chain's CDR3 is CASSIVDSGANVLTF. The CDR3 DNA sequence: TGTGCCAGCAGCATAGTGGACTCTGGGGCCAACGTCCTGACTTTC.

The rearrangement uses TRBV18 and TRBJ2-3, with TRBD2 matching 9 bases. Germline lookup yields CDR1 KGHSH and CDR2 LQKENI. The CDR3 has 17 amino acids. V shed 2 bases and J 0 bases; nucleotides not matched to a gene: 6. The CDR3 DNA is TGTGCCAGCTCACCATTCCTAGCGGGGACTAGCACAGATACGCAGTATTTT. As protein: CASSPFLAGTSTDTQYF.

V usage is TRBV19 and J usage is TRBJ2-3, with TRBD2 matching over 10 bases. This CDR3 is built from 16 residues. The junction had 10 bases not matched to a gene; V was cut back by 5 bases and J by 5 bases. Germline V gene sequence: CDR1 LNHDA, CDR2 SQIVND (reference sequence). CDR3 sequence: CASSSPSGGAIDTQYF. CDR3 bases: TGTGCCAGTAGTTCACCCAGCGGGGGGGCGATAGATACGCAGTATTTT.

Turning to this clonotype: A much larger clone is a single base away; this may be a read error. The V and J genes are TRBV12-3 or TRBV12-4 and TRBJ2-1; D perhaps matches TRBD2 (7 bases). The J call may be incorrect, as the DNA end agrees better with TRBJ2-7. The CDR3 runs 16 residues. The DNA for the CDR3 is TGTGCCAGCAGTTTAGCGGGGGGGCGGTCCTACAATGAGCAGTACTTC. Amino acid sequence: CASSLAGGRSYNEQYF.

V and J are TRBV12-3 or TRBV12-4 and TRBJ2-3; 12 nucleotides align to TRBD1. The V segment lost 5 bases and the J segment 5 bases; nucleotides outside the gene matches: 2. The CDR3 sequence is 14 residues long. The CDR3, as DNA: TGTGCCAGCAGTGGGACAGGGGGCGTAGATACGCAGTATTTT. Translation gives CASSGTGGVDTQYF.